Below are 14 T cell receptor beta chains sequenced from a single sample in a study of T-cell reconstitution after alpha-beta-depleted transplantation in children. The TCRbeta library incorporated unique molecular identifiers. TCRdb reprocessed the PCR reads via MiXCR and lists one record per CDR3 protein. This sample has over 200,000 distinct CDR3 sequences, with 8% to 9.5% found just once. This specimen consisted of PBMCs from the stem cell graft donor, obtained from the stem cell graft. The receptors originated from a human donor who donated a stem cell graft to a child with acute lymphoblastic leukemia.

With respect to this clonotype: One end of the junction varies from germline; a read error may be responsible. The chain has TRBV4-1 and TRBJ2-1; no clear D gene. Germline values: CDR1 MGHRA, CDR2 YSYEKL. The CDR3 spans 15 residues. The CDR3: CASNQVLGMSNEQFF. The CDR3 bases are TGCGCCAGCAACCAAGTTCTAGGGATGAGCAATGAGCAGTTCTTC.

At least ten counts were recorded for this clonotype. This sequence joins TRBV10-3 and TRBJ1-2; D not resolved. The CDR3 contains 16 residues. Germline CDR1 is ENHRY and CDR2 is SYGVKD. V lost 3 bases and J lost 0, with 14 bases in between. The DNA for the CDR3 is TGTGCCATCAGTGACTCGAGAACGAAAGCTAACTATGGCTACACCTTC. Translation gives CAISDSRTKANYGYTF.

For this clonotype: An end of the junction differs from the germline gene, which may be a read error. The chain carries TRBV5-1 and TRBJ2-7, with TRBD1 matching over 8 bases. Germline V gene lookup returns CDR1 SGHRS and CDR2 YFSETQ. The CDR3 covers 15 residues. As DNA, the CDR3 is TGCGCCATCAGCTTGACGGGACAGGAGGTCTACGAGCAGTACTTC. The encoded protein is CAISLTGQEVYEQYF.

This clonotype was seen ten or more times. The chain is built from TRBV7-9 and TRBJ1-3; D is undetermined. This CDR3 comprises 12 residues. Germline CDR1 is SEHNR and CDR2 is FQNEAQ (reference sequence). CDR3 residues: CVSPGAGNTIYF. The CDR3 region has the DNA TGTGTGAGCCCCGGGGCTGGAAACACCATATATTTT.

This clonotype was seen many times. The J gene is TRBJ2-7, the V gene TRBV11-2; 8 positions agree with TRBD1. The CDR3 has 14 residues. The ends lost 4 bases at V and 7 bases at J; junction bases unmatched: 9. The germline gives CDR1 SGHAT, CDR2 FQNNGV. CDR3 DNA: TGTGCCAGCAGCTACCAGGGGGCGCTTGAAGAGCAGTACTTC. Its protein is CASSYQGALEEQYF. The complete variable domain, with remaining parts taken from reference TRBV11-2 and TRBJ2-7, reads EAGVAQSPRYKIIEKRQSVAFWCNPISGHATLYWYQQILGQGPKLLIQFQNNGVVDDSQLPKDRFSAERLKGVDSTLKIQPAKLEDSAVYLCASSYQGALEEQYFGPGTRLTVT.

This chain uses TRBV12-3 or TRBV12-4 with TRBJ2-5, with TRBD1 matching 9 bases. The CDR3 has 12 amino acids. The V gene end was trimmed by 7 bases and the J gene end by 5 bases; junction bases not matched to a gene: 2. The CDR3 nucleotides are TGTGCCAGCACCGGACAGGGGGAGACCCAGTACTTC. It translates to CASTGQGETQYF.

This clonotype was seen at least ten times. CDR3: CASSHFRGGQYF. Here the CDR3 DNA reads TGTGCCAGCAGTCATTTCAGGGGTGGACAGTACTTC. This rearrangement joins TRBV12-3 or TRBV12-4 to TRBJ2-7, with D maybe TRBD1 (6 bases). This CDR3 comprises 12 residues. Between the trimmed V and J ends, which lost 5 bases and 10 bases, there was a span of 15 bases.

This chain joins TRBV27 and TRBJ1-1; D is unclear. V was cut by 4 bases and J by 6 bases, with 9 bases left in between. From germline, CDR1 is MNHEY and CDR2 SMNVEV (reference sequence). The CDR3 is 12 residues long. The CDR3 loop reads CASSSRFAEAFF. CDR3 DNA sequence: TGTGCCAGCAGTTCCAGATTCGCTGAAGCTTTCTTT.

This clonotype was seen many times. The chain uses TRBV4-3 and TRBJ2-2; D call uncertain. The CDR3 spans 15 residues. Trimming took off 0 bases at V and 4 bases at J, with 9 bases between the two ends. The germline V gene encodes CDR1 LGHNA and CDR2 YSLEER. CDR3 loop: CASSQEGTGTGELFF. For the CDR3, the DNA is TGCGCCAGCAGCCAAGAGGGTACGGGCACCGGGGAGCTGTTTTTT.

The chain combines TRBV29-1 with TRBJ2-5, with D unclear. The germline V gene has CDR1 SQVTM and CDR2 ANQGSEA. This CDR3 region has 11 residues. V lost 7 bases to trimming and J lost 0 bases, with 6 bases between them. CDR3 region: CSGKYQETQYF. For the CDR3, the DNA is TGCAGCGGAAAGTACCAAGAGACCCAGTACTTC.

This clonotype was counted many times. The J gene is TRBJ2-1, the V gene TRBV11-2; TRBD2 might be the D (5 bases). V lost 3 bases, J lost 5 bases, and 5 bases lay in between. Germline V CDR1 and CDR2: SGHAT, FQNNGV. This CDR3 comprises 12 residues. DNA of the CDR3: TGTGCCAGCAGCTTGGGAGACAATGAGCAGTTCTTC. This encodes CASSLGDNEQFF.

This clonotype was picked up many times. The V gene is TRBV5-1, the J gene TRBJ1-2; D ambiguous. The CDR3 sequence is 12 residues long. V dropped 4 bases and J dropped 8 bases, with 12 bases sitting between them. From germline, CDR1 is SGHRS and CDR2 YFSETQ. The CDR3 loop is CASSQGSLGYTF. CDR3 bases: TGCGCCAGCAGCCAAGGATCGCTGGGCTACACCTTC.

This clonotype was counted many times. The chain uses TRBV5-1 and TRBJ2-2; a weak D match, TRBD2 (5 bases). Germline V gene lookup returns CDR1 SGHRS and CDR2 YFSETQ. V was clipped by 0 bases and J by 4 bases, with 10 bases between them. CDR3 length equals 15 residues. The CDR3 coding sequence is TGCGCCAGCAGCTTGGCCGAACGGGGCACCGGGGAGCTGTTTTTT. It translates to CASSLAERGTGELFF.

This clonotype was seen a handful of times. The chain recombines TRBV27 with TRBJ1-5, with 8 nucleotides matching TRBD1. Unmatched junction bases numbered 4, after V lost 3 bases and J lost 6 bases. CDR1 MNHEY and CDR2 SMNVEV come from the germline V gene (reference sequence). This CDR3 region has 14 residues. CDR3 sequence: CASSFGTGGQPQHF. The CDR3 bases are TGTGCCAGCAGTTTCGGGACAGGAGGTCAGCCCCAGCATTTT.